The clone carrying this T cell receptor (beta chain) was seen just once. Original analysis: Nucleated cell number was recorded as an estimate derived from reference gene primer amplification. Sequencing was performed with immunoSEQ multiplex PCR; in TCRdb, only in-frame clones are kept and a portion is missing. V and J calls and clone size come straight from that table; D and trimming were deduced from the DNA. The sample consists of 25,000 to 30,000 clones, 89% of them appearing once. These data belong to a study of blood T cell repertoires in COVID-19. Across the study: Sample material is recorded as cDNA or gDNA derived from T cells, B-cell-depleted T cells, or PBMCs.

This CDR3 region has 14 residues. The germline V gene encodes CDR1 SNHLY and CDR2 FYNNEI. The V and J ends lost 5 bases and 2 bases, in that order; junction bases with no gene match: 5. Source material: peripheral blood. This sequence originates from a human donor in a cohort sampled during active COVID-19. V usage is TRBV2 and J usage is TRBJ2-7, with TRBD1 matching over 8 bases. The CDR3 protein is CASSFGTGTYEQYF. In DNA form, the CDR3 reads TGTGCCAGCAGTTTCGGGACAGGAACCTACGAGCAGTACTTC.